This entry lists 19 T cell receptor beta chains sequenced from one sample in a study of CD8 T cells in ankylosing spondylitis. In TCRdb, the 5' RACE reads were re-called with MiXCR into one record per CDR3 protein. The table includes a few hundred thousand distinct CDR3 sequences, 15% to 20% detected once. The sequencing sample was made of blood, either unsorted or a sorted T cell fraction (not recorded which). These receptors came from a male donor with ankylosing spondylitis or in good health (not recorded which).

This clonotype has more than one count but fewer than ten. The J gene is TRBJ2-1, the V gene TRBV27; TRBD2 matches 8 bases. Germline CDR1 is MNHEY and CDR2 is SMNVEV (reference sequence). The CDR3 is 17 residues long. V shed 6 bases and J 4 bases; nucleotides not matched to a gene: 14. The CDR3 DNA follows: TGTGCCAGCAGCTTCCTGGGGGGGTTAGCGGGGTACAATGAGCAGTTCTTC. It translates to CASSFLGGLAGYNEQFF.

This clonotype was counted at least ten times. This sequence joins TRBV7-9 and TRBJ2-2; D call uncertain. Germline lookup yields CDR1 SEHNR and CDR2 FQNEAQ (reference sequence). V was shortened by 4 bases and J by 6 bases, with 9 bases between the two germline ends. This CDR3 has 13 residues. CDR3 sequence (DNA): TGTGCCAGCAGCTCTCCGGAGTCCGGGGAGCTGTTTTTT. As protein: CASSSPESGELFF.

This clonotype was counted only a few times. The gene calls are TRBV7-2 and TRBJ2-7; 11 bases are a match to TRBD2. The junction had 9 bases not matched to a gene; V was cut back by 5 bases and J by 3 bases. Per germline, CDR1 SGHTA and CDR2 FQGNSA. The CDR3 extends over 16 amino acids. Here the CDR3 DNA reads TGTGCCAGCAGCCAAAACCTAGCGGGAGGTAACTACGAGCAGTACTTC. Amino acid sequence: CASSQNLAGGNYEQYF.

This chain uses TRBV12-3 or TRBV12-4 with TRBJ2-1; 8 bases are a match to TRBD1. After removal of 5 bases from V and 5 bases from J, the junction contained 8 bases not matched to a gene. CDR3 length: 15 residues. The DNA of the CDR3 is TGTGCCAGCAGTACACACAGGGGGATCGACAATGAGCAGTTCTTC. Its translation: CASSTHRGIDNEQFF.

The chain combines TRBV7-9 with TRBJ1-2; D remains unclear. The CDR3 is 13 residues long. CDR1 is SEHNR, CDR2 FQNEAQ, per germline (reference sequence). Trimming removed 6 bases from V and 7 bases from J, with 15 bases in between. The CDR3 loop is CASRPKSRVGYTF. The CDR3 DNA sequence: TGTGCCAGCAGACCCAAGTCGCGGGTTGGCTACACCTTC.

This clonotype was picked up a small number of times. The rearrangement joins TRBV2 to TRBJ1-5; 7 nucleotides line up with TRBD1. The CDR3 is 16 amino acids. Germline V gene lookup returns CDR1 SNHLY and CDR2 FYNNEI. The trim removed 7 bases at V and 5 bases at J, leaving 14 bases unmatched. The DNA for the CDR3 is TGTGCCAGCACCGGGATGACAGGGTTGGGACATCAGCCCCAGCATTTT. Translation: CASTGMTGLGHQPQHF.

This clonotype was counted only a few times. This chain uses TRBV29-1 with TRBJ2-1; 9 bases agree with TRBD2. Germline V gene lookup returns CDR1 SQVTM and CDR2 ANQGSEA. The CDR3 is 15 amino acids. The junction had 8 bases not matched to a gene; V was cut back by 0 bases and J by 8 bases. CDR3 sequence (DNA): TGCAGCGTTGAAGATCGTCTAGCGGGACGGTATGAGCAGTTCTTC. Translated: CSVEDRLAGRYEQFF.

The chain combines TRBV27 with TRBJ2-7; tentative D call: TRBD2 (6 bases). V lost 5 bases to trimming and J lost 2 bases, with 16 bases between them. This CDR3 has 15 residues. CDR1 is MNHEY, CDR2 SMNVEV, per germline (reference sequence). The CDR3: CASSPPSSGAYEQYF. CDR3 DNA: TGTGCCAGCAGTCCCCCGAGTAGCGGAGCCTACGAGCAGTACTTC.

The chain links TRBV20-1 to TRBJ2-7; 10 bases are a match to TRBD2. CDR1 and CDR2 from the germline V gene are DFQATT and SNEGSKA (reference sequence). CDR3 size: 14 residues. J lost 2 bases, V lost 6 bases, and 7 bases had no gene match. CDR3 residues: CSADPGTSAYEQYF. The CDR3 nucleotides read TGCAGTGCAGACCCCGGGACTAGCGCCTACGAGCAGTACTTC.

This clonotype was found many times. The chain joins TRBV27 to TRBJ2-5; 7 nucleotides align to TRBD1. The germline CDR1 and CDR2 sequences are MNHEY and SMNVEV (reference sequence). The CDR3 totals 13 residues. After removal of 5 bases from V and 4 bases from J, the junction contained 4 bases not matched to a gene. The DNA for the CDR3 is TGTGCCAGCAGTCGACAGGGTCCAGAGACCCAGTACTTC. Protein sequence: CASSRQGPETQYF.

The CDR3 protein is CASSLPGTGVGNEQFF. Written as DNA, the CDR3 is TGTGCCAGCAGCTTACCCGGGACAGGGGTGGGCAATGAGCAGTTCTTC. The chain joins TRBV7-2 to TRBJ2-1, with 10 bases fitting TRBD1. The CDR3 sequence is 16 residues long. Germline trimming cut 2 bases from V and 6 bases from J; bases unmatched to any gene: 7. CDR1 is SGHTA and CDR2 is FQGNSA in the germline V gene.

This chain uses TRBV6-2 or TRBV6-3 with TRBJ2-3, with a possible D match to TRBD2 (5 bases). V lost 6 bases and J lost 0, with 13 bases in between. The length of the CDR3 is 15 residues. Germline values: CDR1 MNHEY, CDR2 SVGEGT. The CDR3 region has the DNA TGTGCCAGCAGACCGCCCGGGGATAGCACAGATACGCAGTATTTT. As protein: CASRPPGDSTDTQYF.

This rearrangement joins TRBV7-2 to TRBJ2-5; TRBD2 might be the D (5 bases). CDR1 SGHTA and CDR2 FQGNSA come from the germline V gene. The CDR3 runs 14 residues. V was clipped by 4 bases and J by 1 base, with 10 bases between them. In DNA, the CDR3 is TGTGCCAGCAGCTCCCCCGGGATCCAAGAGACCCAGTACTTC. Its protein product is CASSSPGIQETQYF.

As DNA, the CDR3 is TGTGCCAGCAGTAACCCAGCGGGGCAAGAGACCCAGTACTTC. Protein: CASSNPAGQETQYF. V is TRBV6-5 and J is TRBJ2-5, with 7 bases identical to TRBD2. The V and J ends lost 5 bases and 2 bases, in that order; junction bases with no gene match: 5. The CDR3 runs to 14 residues. The V gene's germline CDR1 is MNHEY and CDR2 SVGAGI.

The V gene is TRBV7-9, the J gene TRBJ2-1; the D gene is possibly TRBD2 (6 bases). V was cut by 3 bases and J by 8 bases, with 8 bases left in between. Germline values: CDR1 SEHNR, CDR2 FQNEAQ (reference sequence). The CDR3 is 12 amino acids. The CDR3 nucleotides are TGTGCCAGCAGCTTGTCGGGGGATGAGCAGTTCTTC. Amino acid sequence: CASSLSGDEQFF.

V is TRBV29-1 and J is TRBJ2-3; 9 bases line up with TRBD1. V was clipped by 7 bases and J by 3 bases; unmatched bases: 11. Looked up from germline, CDR1 is SQVTM and CDR2 is ANQGSEA. The CDR3 loop spans 15 amino acids. The DNA of the CDR3 is TGCAGCGCCTCGGGTGGGGACAGGGCAACAGATACGCAGTATTTT. It specifies CSASGGDRATDTQYF.

This chain connects TRBV29-1 to TRBJ2-7; 8 positions match TRBD2. The CDR3 has 17 residues. Germline CDR1 reads SQVTM; CDR2 reads ANQGSEA. V lost 5 bases to trimming and J lost 0 bases; unmatched junction nucleotides: 15. In DNA, the CDR3 is TGCAGCGTTTCGGGCCAAGTCCGACTAGCGCACTCCTACGAGCAGTACTTC. This sequence encodes CSVSGQVRLAHSYEQYF.

This rearrangement joins TRBV7-9 to TRBJ2-7, with D tentatively TRBD2 (6 bases). The CDR3 extends over 16 amino acids. CDR1 is SEHNR, CDR2 FQNEAQ, per germline (reference sequence). The V and J ends lost 5 bases and 0 bases respectively, with 17 bases between them. In nucleotides, the CDR3 is TGTGCCAGCAGCAGACCCGGGACTTTGAGCTCCTACGAGCAGTACTTC. It is translated as CASSRPGTLSSYEQYF. Drawing the rest from reference TRBV7-9 and TRBJ2-7, the complete variable domain is DTGVSQNPRHKITKRGQNVTFRCDPISEHNRLYWYRQTLGQGPEFLTYFQNEAQLEKSRLLSDRFSAERPKGSFSTLEIQRTEQGDSAMYLCASSRPGTLSSYEQYFGPGTRLTVT.

V gene TRBV27 combines with J gene TRBJ1-1, with 8 bases aligning to TRBD1. The CDR3 has 17 residues. The germline V gene encodes CDR1 MNHEY and CDR2 SMNVEV (reference sequence). V gave up 2 bases and J gave up 6 bases; unmatched junction bases: 14. This CDR3 is CASSLLPPGQGWAEAFF. In DNA form, the CDR3 reads TGTGCCAGCAGTTTACTTCCCCCTGGACAGGGTTGGGCTGAAGCTTTCTTT.